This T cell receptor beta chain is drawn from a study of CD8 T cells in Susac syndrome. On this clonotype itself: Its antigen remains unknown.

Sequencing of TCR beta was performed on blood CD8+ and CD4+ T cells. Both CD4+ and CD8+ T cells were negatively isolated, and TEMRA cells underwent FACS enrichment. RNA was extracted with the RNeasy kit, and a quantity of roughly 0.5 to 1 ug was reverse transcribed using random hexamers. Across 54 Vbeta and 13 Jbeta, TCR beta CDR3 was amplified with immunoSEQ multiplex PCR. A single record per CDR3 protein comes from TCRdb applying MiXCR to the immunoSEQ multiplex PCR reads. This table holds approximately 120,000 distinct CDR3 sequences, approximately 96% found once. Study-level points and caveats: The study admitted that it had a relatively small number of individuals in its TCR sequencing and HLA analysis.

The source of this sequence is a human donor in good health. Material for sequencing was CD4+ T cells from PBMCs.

CDR3 sequence (DNA): TGTGCCAGCAGTTTTCTAAGACAGGGGGCAGGCAATGAGCAGTTCTTC. It translates to CASSFLRQGAGNEQFF. The chain has TRBV12-3 or TRBV12-4 and TRBJ2-1; 10 nucleotides align to TRBD1. The CDR3 extends over 16 amino acids. V gave up 3 bases and J gave up 6 bases; unmatched junction bases: 8.